This TCR beta chain was sequenced for a study of T cell responses to AZD1222 COVID-19 vaccine. For the study at large: Pooled in the analysis were second doses at about 4 or about 12 weeks. Whole-study findings and limits: There were mostly white British donors and more females than males, and clonal diversity was possibly underestimated. Just a handful of people given AZD1222 tested seropositive at baseline.

Clones were sequenced by immunoSEQ multiplex PCR, and TCRdb holds only the in-frame ones, with some missing. The sample consists of roughly 180,000 clones, about 91% of them appearing once. CDR3 size: 14 residues. Per germline, CDR1 MNHEY and CDR2 SVGAGI. Trimming cost V 7 bases and J 8 bases; bases outside gene matches: 10. On this clone itself: As yet, its antigen is unknown.

Sequences were derived from peripheral blood, sampled on day 0 of AZD1222 vaccination. This chain uses TRBV6-5 with TRBJ1-2; 10 positions agree with TRBD1. The source is an adult in good health. The CDR3 sequence: CASTPTGGRGGYTF. The CDR3 DNA reads as TGTGCCAGCACCCCGACAGGGGGCAGGGGCGGCTACACCTTC.